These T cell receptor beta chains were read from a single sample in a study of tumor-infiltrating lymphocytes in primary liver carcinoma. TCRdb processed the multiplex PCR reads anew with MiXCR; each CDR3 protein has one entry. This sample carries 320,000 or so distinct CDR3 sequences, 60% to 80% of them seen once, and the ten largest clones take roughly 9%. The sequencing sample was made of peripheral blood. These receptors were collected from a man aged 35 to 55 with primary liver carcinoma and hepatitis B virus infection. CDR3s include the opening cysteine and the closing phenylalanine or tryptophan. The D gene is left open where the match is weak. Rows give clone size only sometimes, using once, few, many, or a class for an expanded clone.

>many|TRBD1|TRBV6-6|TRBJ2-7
TGTGCCAGCAGTCCAGGGACAGCCTACGAGCAGTACTTC
CASSPGTAYEQYF
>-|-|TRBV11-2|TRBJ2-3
TGTGCCAACAGCGCCCGGGTCCAAGAACACCTCACAGATACGCAATATTTT
CANSARVQEHLTDTQYF
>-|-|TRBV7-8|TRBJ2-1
TGTGCCCGCAGCTCCAGGCGGCGCCCAGCGCAAAATGAGCAGTTCTTC
CARSSRRRPAQNEQFF
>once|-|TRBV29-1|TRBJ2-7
TGCAATGTTGCCCCTGGTTGGGGGATGGGGTACGAGCAGTACTTC
CNVAPGWGMGYEQYF
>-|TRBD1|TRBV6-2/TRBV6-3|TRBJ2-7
TGTGCCACCAATGACAGGGGGCCGGGATACGAGCAGTACTTC
CATNDRGPGYEQYF
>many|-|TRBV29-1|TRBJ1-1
TGCAGCGCCGAACCTAACACTGAAGCTTTCTTT
CSAEPNTEAFF
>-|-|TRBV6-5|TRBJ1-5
TGTGCCAGCAGTTACCCAACAGCGTTGGATCAGCCCCAGCATTTT
CASSYPTALDQPQHF
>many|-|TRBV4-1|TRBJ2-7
TGCGCCAGCAGCTCCTGGACGGACGAGCAGTACTTC
CASSSWTDEQYF
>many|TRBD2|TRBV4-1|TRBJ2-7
TGCGCCAGCAGCCACCCCGGGACTAGCGGGGGATACTACGAGCAGTACTTC
CASSHPGTSGGYYEQYF
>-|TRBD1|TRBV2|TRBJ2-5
TGTGCCAGCAGACCGGGACAGGGGGCTCAAAAGACCCAGTGCTTC
CASRPGQGAQKTQCF
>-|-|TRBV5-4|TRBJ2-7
TGTGCCACCAGCTCGACCTACGAGCAGTACTTC
CATSSTYEQYF
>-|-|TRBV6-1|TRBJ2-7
TGTGCCAGCAGTGAAGCGTGTGGACCCGAGAGGGAGCAGTACTTC
CASSEACGPEREQYF
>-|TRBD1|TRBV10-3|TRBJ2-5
TGTGCCACCCGACAGGGGGGAGGAGAGACCCAGTACTTC
CATRQGGGETQYF
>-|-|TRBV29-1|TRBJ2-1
TGCAGCGCAGGTCAAGTAAATGAGCAGTTCTTC
CSAGQVNEQFF
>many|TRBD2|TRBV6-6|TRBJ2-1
TGTGCCAGCACCGGGACTAGCTCCTACAATGAGCAGTTCTTC
CASTGTSSYNEQFF
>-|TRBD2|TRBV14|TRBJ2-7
TGTGCCAGCAACCAAGGGGTGAGGACTAGCGGGAGATACGAGCAGTACTTC
CASNQGVRTSGRYEQYF
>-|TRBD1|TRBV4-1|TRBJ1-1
TGCGCCAGCAGCCAAGCAGGGGGGTTGAGGACTGGAGCTTTCTTT
CASSQAGGLRTGAFF
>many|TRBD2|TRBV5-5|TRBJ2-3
TGTGCCAGCAGCCTAATAGCGGGTTCTAGCACAGATACGCAGTATTTT
CASSLIAGSSTDTQYF
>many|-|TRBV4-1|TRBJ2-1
TGCGCCAGCAGCCAAGGAGGCACCATCCAGGTACCGTTCTTC
CASSQGGTIQVPFF
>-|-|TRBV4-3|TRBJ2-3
TGCGCCAGCAGCCTCAATAGGGCAGATGCACAGTATTTT
CASSLNRADAQYF
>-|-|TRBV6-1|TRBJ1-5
TGTGCCACCAGTGGACGACAGGTAATTAGCAATCAGCCCCAGCATTTT
CATSGRQVISNQPQHF
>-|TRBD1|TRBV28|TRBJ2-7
TGTGCCAGCAGTTTATTGCGATTACAGGGGGTAAACTACGAGCAGTACTTC
CASSLLRLQGVNYEQYF
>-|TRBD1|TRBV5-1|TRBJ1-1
TGCGCTAGCAGTTCTGGGACAGGGCGAGCTATCTTT
CASSSGTGRAIF
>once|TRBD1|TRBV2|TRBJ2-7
TGTGCCAGCGGGGGGAGGACAGGGTCCTACGAGCAGTACTTC
CASGGRTGSYEQYF
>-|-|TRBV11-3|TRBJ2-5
TGTACCAGCAGCGTAGGGTGGGGGGAGACCCAGTACTTC
CTSSVGWGETQYF
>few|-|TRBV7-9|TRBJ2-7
TGTGCCAGCAGCTCGCGGGGGACAGGTAACTACGAGCAGTACTTC
CASSSRGTGNYEQYF
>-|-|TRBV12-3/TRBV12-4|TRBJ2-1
TGTGCCAGCACTCGGGGAGGAGGCAATGAGCGGTTCTTC
CASTRGGGNERFF
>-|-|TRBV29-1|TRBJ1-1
TGCAGCGCCGTGGACACCGAAGCTTTCTTT
CSAVDTEAFF
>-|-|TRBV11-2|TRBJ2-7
TGTACCAGCAGCAAAGGACAGCCCCCTTACGAGCAGTACTTC
CTSSKGQPPYEQYF
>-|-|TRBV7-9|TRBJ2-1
TGTGCCAGCATCCTCCGGGAGTCCGATGAGCAGTTCTTC
CASILRESDEQFF
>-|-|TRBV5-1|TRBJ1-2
TGCGCCAGCAGCTTGGACCCAACTAACTATGGCTACACCTTC
CASSLDPTNYGYTF
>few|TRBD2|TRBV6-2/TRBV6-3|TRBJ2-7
TGTGCCAGCAGCCAGGCCACAGGGCTAGCGGGAGGCGAGCAGTACTTC
CASSQATGLAGGEQYF
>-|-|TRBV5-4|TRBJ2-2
TGTGCCAGCAGCTCGACACGGACAGTGCAGAACACCGGGGAGCTGTTTTTT
CASSSTRTVQNTGELFF
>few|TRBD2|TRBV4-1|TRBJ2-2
TGCGCCAGCAGCCCCACGGGACTAAAGGTCACCGGGGAGCTGTTTTTT
CASSPTGLKVTGELFF
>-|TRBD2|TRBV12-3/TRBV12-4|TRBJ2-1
TGTGCCAGCAGTTCGACTAGCAGGAGCTCGTATGGGCAGTTCTTC
CASSSTSRSSYGQFF
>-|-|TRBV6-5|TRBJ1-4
TGTGCCAGCAGAAGGGACGACAATGAAGAACTGTTTTTT
CASRRDDNEELFF
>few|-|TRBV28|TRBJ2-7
TGTGCCAGCAGACTTACAGATGCCCTGGGACTCGTCCACGAGCAGTACTTC
CASRLTDALGLVHEQYF
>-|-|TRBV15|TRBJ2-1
TGTGCCACCAGCAGGACTAGGGGGCGTAACTACAATGAGCAGTTCTTC
CATSRTRGRNYNEQFF
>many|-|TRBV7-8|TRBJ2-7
TGTGCCAGCAGCTTACCGGGATGGGAGCAGTACTTC
CASSLPGWEQYF
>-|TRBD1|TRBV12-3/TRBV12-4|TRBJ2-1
TGTGCCAGTATAGGACAGGGCTCGGGCAATGAGCAGTTCTTC
CASIGQGSGNEQFF
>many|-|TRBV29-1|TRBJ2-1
TGCAGCGTTGGTCTCGCGGGAAATGTAAATGAGCAGTTCTTC
CSVGLAGNVNEQFF
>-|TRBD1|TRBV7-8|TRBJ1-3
TGTGCCAGCAGCCCATCAACGGGGACAGGAGATGGAGACACCATATATTTT
CASSPSTGTGDGDTIYF
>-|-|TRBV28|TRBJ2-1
TGTGTCAGCAGTTTATATGGCGGGCTATACAATGAGCAGTTCTTC
CVSSLYGGLYNEQFF
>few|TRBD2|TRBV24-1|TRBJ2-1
TGTGCCACCAGTGCCCCTAGCGGGAGGTCCTACAATGAGCAGTTCTTC
CATSAPSGRSYNEQFF
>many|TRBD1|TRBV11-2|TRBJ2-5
TGTGCCAGCAGCCCGGGACAGCTTAGGGAGACCCAGTACTTC
CASSPGQLRETQYF
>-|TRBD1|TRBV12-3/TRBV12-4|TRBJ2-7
TGTGCCAGCAGTCCCCCAGGACAGGGGGTGCACGAGCAGTACTTC
CASSPPGQGVHEQYF
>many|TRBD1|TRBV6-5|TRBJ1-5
TGTGCCAGCAGTTACACAGGGGCGCCTAATCAGCCCCAGCATTTT
CASSYTGAPNQPQHF
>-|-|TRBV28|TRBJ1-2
TGTGCCAGCAGTGCACCCCTGGAGTATAGCTACACCTTC
CASSAPLEYSYTF
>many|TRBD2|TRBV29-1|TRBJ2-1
TGCAGCGTTATATGGGGAGGGTCCTACAATGAGCAGTTCTTC
CSVIWGGSYNEQFF
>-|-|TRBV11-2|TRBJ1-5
TGTGCCAGCATTGAACAGGGCGGTGATCAGCCCCAGCATTTT
CASIEQGGDQPQHF
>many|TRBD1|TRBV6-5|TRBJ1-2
TGTGCCAGCAGACGCGCCGGAGACAGGGGGGGTGGCTACACCTTC
CASRRAGDRGGGYTF
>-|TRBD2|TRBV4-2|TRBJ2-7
TGTGCCAGCAGGCAAGAGGAGGGGCCGGGGGGGCAGTACTTC
CASRQEEGPGGQYF
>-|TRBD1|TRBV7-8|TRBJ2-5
TGTGTCAGCAGCCCTTCACCGGGACAGCAAGAGACCCAGTACTTC
CVSSPSPGQQETQYF
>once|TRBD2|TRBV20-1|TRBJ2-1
TGCAGTGCCCATATTGTAGCGGGGGCCTACAATGAGCAGTTCTTC
CSAHIVAGAYNEQFF
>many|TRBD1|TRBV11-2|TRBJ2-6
TGTGCCAGCAGCTTAGGACAGGGGCATTCTCTCTCTGGGGCCAACGTCCTGACTTTC
CASSLGQGHSLSGANVLTF
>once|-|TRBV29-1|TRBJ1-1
TGCGGTGCCCTGAACACTGAAGCTCTCTTT
CGALNTEALF
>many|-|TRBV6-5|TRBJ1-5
TGTGCCAGCAGGTCGGGGAATCAGCCCCAGCATTTT
CASRSGNQPQHF